This record looks at one T cell receptor (beta chain) sequence and its context. A read error is likely here: a far larger clone is one base away. The missing conserved phenylalanine or tryptophan at the end of this CDR3 makes a read error likely. Sequencing libraries for TCR beta were prepared with iRepertoire HTBI primers and Arm-PCR of CDR3 regions. A single record per CDR3 protein comes from TCRdb applying MiXCR to the multiplex PCR reads. Here the sample spans under 250,000 distinct CDR3 sequences, 20% to 25% being singletons. The data belong to a study of regulatory T cells in long-lasting Graves disease. With 8 bases clipped from V and 4 bases from J, the junction kept 11 bases outside the gene matches. The CDR3 length is 15 residues. CDR1 and CDR2 from the germline V gene are SNHLY and FYNNEI. The time point was: newly diagnosed GD, antithyroid drugs for less than 3 months. TCR sequences were obtained from RNA taken from PBMCs.

Source: peripheral blood mononuclear cells (PBMCs), taken at new diagnosis, from a patient treated with antithyroid drugs. The sequence derives from a female donor with Graves disease. The V call is TRBV2, the J call TRBJ2-5, with 9 bases that match TRBD1. The CDR3 sequence is CASSPTGGKRETQYL. CDR3 DNA sequence: TGTGCCAGCTCACCAACAGGGGGCAAACGAGAGACCCAGTACCTC.